This T cell receptor beta chain was documented in a study of blood T cell repertoires in COVID-19. Overall study: PBMCs, B-cell-depleted T cells, or T cells were the source of the cDNA or gDNA that made up the material.

J lost 2 bases, V lost 4 bases, and 5 bases had no gene match. Germline V gives CDR1 SGHRS, CDR2 YFSETQ. The CDR3 runs 15 residues. This clone has only a few counts. Per the original methods: For nucleated cells, counts were estimated from reference gene primer amplification. TCRdb's copy holds only in-frame clones and misses some; the assay was immunoSEQ multiplex PCR. V, J and clone size are those of that table, while D and trimming were read from the DNA. The sample records about 250,000 clones, 65% to 90% being singletons. Sequencing was carried out using PBMCs or T cells enriched from blood (not recorded which). The chain employs TRBV5-1 and TRBJ1-1, with 10 bases identical to TRBD1. This TCR derives from a woman aged 45 to 65 with acute COVID-19. CDR3 bases: TGCGCCAGCAGCGCAGGGACAGGGGATAACACTGAAGCTTTCTTT. Protein product: CASSAGTGDNTEAFF.